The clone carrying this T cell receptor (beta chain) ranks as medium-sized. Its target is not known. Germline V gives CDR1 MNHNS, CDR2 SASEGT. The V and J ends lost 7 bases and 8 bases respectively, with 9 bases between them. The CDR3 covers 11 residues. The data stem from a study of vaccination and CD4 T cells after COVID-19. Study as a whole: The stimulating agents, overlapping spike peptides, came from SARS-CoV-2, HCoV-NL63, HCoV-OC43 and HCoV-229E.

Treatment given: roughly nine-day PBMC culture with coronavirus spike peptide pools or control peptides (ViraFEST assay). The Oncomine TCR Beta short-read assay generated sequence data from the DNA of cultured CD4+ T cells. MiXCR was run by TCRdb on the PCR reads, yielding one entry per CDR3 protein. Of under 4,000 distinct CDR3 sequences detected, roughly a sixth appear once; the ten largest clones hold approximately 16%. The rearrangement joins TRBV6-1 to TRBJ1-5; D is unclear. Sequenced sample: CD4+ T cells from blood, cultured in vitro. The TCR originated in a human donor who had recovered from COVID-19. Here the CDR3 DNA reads TGTGCCAGCACCTCGGGTGAGCCCCAGCATTTT. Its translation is CASTSGEPQHF.